This T cell receptor beta chain was identified in a study of graft-versus-host responses after intestinal transplantation. Study as a whole: Transplants given to recipients were multivisceral, liver-intestinal, or isolated intestinal. Tacrolimus and steroids were given for around 3 years to all recipients after anti-thymocyte globulin induction. General observations from the study: Some patients had graft-donor T cell macrochimerism, and their allografts showed high graft-versus-host to host-versus-graft clonal ratios. The recipient marrow held GvH clones, and some of them showed up first in ileum or blood.

V was cut by 5 bases and J by 8 bases, with 16 bases left in between. This CDR3 region has 14 residues. Here immunoSEQ multiplex PCR was the method, and the copy in TCRdb shows in-frame clones only, minus some. The table includes over 55,000 clones, about 87% detected once. Regarding this clone: Its antigen is currently unknown.

Specimen: unstimulated CD4+ T cells sorted from spleen or lymph node cells, collected before transplant. The sequence was collected from a human donor who was the organ donor for an intestinal transplant. The chain combines TRBV5-3 with TRBJ1-4, with D unclear. TRBV5-3 is designated an ORF whose function remains uncertain. CDR3: CARSPRGFYEKLFF. CDR3 nucleotides: TGTGCCAGAAGTCCTCGGGGATTTTACGAAAAACTGTTTTTT.